These 15 T cell receptor beta chains originate from one sample sequenced in a study of T-cell memory formation after mild COVID-19. One entry per CDR3 protein results from TCRdb running MiXCR on the 5' RACE reads. The sample gives over 55,000 distinct CDR3 sequences, roughly an eighth of which show up once; around 25% is in the top ten. The sequenced sample was PBMCs or a T cell subset sorted from them (not recorded which). The source is a man aged 18-30 years who had mild COVID-19 (a few samples of this study predate the infection). Cell type and time point are not known.

This clonotype appeared a few times. The chain employs TRBV5-1 and TRBJ2-1, with unresolved D. Germline V gives CDR1 SGHRS, CDR2 YFSETQ. This CDR3 spans 13 amino acids. V was clipped by 4 bases and J by 0 bases, with 5 bases between them. The CDR3 spells CASSESSYNEQFF. CDR3 DNA: TGCGCCAGCAGCGAAAGCTCCTACAATGAGCAGTTCTTC.

The J gene is TRBJ2-7, the V gene TRBV9; 9 bases align to TRBD2. The J segment lost 4 bases and the V segment lost 4 bases, leaving 12 bases of the junction unmatched. Germline values: CDR1 SGDLS, CDR2 YYNGEE. This CDR3 spans 16 amino acids. CDR3 region: CASSPPGASGEYEQYF. CDR3 nucleotides: TGTGCCAGCAGCCCTCCTGGGGCTAGCGGGGAGTACGAGCAGTACTTC.

This clonotype was seen many times. V usage is TRBV20-1 and J usage is TRBJ2-5, with D perhaps matching TRBD2 (5 bases). V lost 3 bases to trimming and J lost 4 bases, with 12 bases between them. Germline V gene sequence: CDR1 DFQATT, CDR2 SNEGSKA (reference sequence). The CDR3 runs 13 residues. CDR3 nucleotide sequence: TGCAGTGCTAGCGCGGACTTAAGAGAGACCCAGTACTTC. Its protein product is CSASADLRETQYF.

V gene TRBV20-1 combines with J gene TRBJ2-1, with D perhaps given as TRBD1 or TRBD2 (5 bases each). The V end was cut by 5 bases, the J end by 6 bases, with 17 bases between. CDR1 and CDR2 from the germline V gene are DFQATT and SNEGSKA (reference sequence). The length of the CDR3 is 14 residues. The chain's CDR3 is CSALNGTLPNEQFF. The CDR3 DNA follows: TGCAGTGCTCTGAACGGGACCCTGCCCAATGAGCAGTTCTTC.

The chain is built from TRBV12-3 or TRBV12-4 and TRBJ1-1; TRBD1 might be the D (5 bases). CDR3 length: 13 amino acids. Trimming took 6 bases from V and 1 from J, leaving 9 bases between them. In DNA form, the CDR3 reads TGTGCCAGCAGCTTTGGGGCGAACACTGAAGCTTTCTTT. Amino acid sequence: CASSFGANTEAFF.

This chain links TRBV29-1 with TRBJ2-3; the D is unclear. The V end was cut by 7 bases, the J end by 4 bases, with 15 bases between. This CDR3 is built from 13 residues. The germline V gene has CDR1 SQVTM and CDR2 ANQGSEA. CDR3 nucleotide sequence: TGCAGCGATGCAATAACGCTCGCAGATACGCAGTATTTT. It codes for CSDAITLADTQYF.

This clonotype was seen many times. The chain links TRBV11-2 to TRBJ2-3; D unclear. The ends were cut back, 5 bases at V and 0 bases at J, with 9 bases in the middle. Germline CDR1 is SGHAT and CDR2 is FQNNGV. This CDR3 spans 14 amino acids. Written as DNA, the CDR3 is TGTGCCAGCAGCCGTATGGCTAGCACAGATACGCAGTATTTT. It translates to CASSRMASTDTQYF.

This clonotype was observed a few times. This chain joins TRBV7-9 and TRBJ2-6; D unclear. V lost 1 base and J 0 bases, leaving 4 bases between the germline ends. The CDR3 runs to 15 residues. Germline lookup yields CDR1 SEHNR and CDR2 FQNEAQ (reference sequence). Here the CDR3 reads CASSLGHSGANVLTF. CDR3 in DNA: TGTGCCAGCAGCTTAGGACACTCTGGGGCCAACGTCCTGACTTTC.

V and J are TRBV6-6 and TRBJ1-2; D call uncertain. The CDR3 length is 14 residues. Germline CDR1 reads MNHNY; CDR2 reads SVGAGI (reference sequence). V lost 2 bases and J lost 3, with 10 bases in between. As DNA, the CDR3 is TGTGCCAGCAGTTACGCTTTGGGGTACTATGGCTACACCTTC. It yields the protein CASSYALGYYGYTF.

This clonotype was picked up a small number of times. This chain uses TRBV3-1 with TRBJ1-1; D is uncertain. The CDR3 covers 15 residues. The V gene lost 1 base and the J gene lost 0 bases, with 9 bases spanning the gap. CDR1 and CDR2 (germline): LGHDT, YNNKEL (reference sequence). As DNA, the CDR3 is TGTGCCAGCAGCCAAGTTGTGGTTATGAACACTGAAGCTTTCTTT. This gives the protein CASSQVVVMNTEAFF.

The gene calls are TRBV3-1 and TRBJ1-5; D might be TRBD1 (5 bases). This CDR3 has 13 amino acids. Germline V gives CDR1 LGHDT, CDR2 YNNKEL (reference sequence). V was trimmed by 2 bases and J by 7 bases, leaving 9 bases between them. The CDR3 spells CASSQRGDQPQHF. The DNA of the CDR3 is TGTGCCAGCAGCCAACGAGGGGACCAGCCCCAGCATTTT.

This clonotype was recorded many times. The chain couples TRBV18 to TRBJ2-7, with TRBD1 identical over 8 bases. CDR3 length: 14 amino acids. V was clipped by 3 bases and J by 2 bases; unmatched bases: 3. Per germline, CDR1 KGHSH and CDR2 LQKENI. CDR3: CASSPRQGTYEQYV. The CDR3, as DNA: TGTGCCAGCTCACCCAGACAGGGGACCTACGAGCAGTACGTC.

The chain employs TRBV9 and TRBJ1-2; unclear D gene. V was pared by 0 bases and J by 5 bases, with 11 bases between. The CDR3 spans 14 residues. Germline-derived CDR1 and CDR2 are SGDLS and YYNGEE. The CDR3 DNA sequence: TGTGCCAGCAGCGTAGGGGCACTTGGATATGGCTACACCTTC. It yields the protein CASSVGALGYGYTF.

This clonotype appeared many times. The chain carries TRBV7-6 and TRBJ2-6; 7 bases fit TRBD2. The CDR3 extends over 17 amino acids. Germline V lookup: CDR1 SGHVS, CDR2 FNYEAQ. Germline trimming cut 2 bases from V and 4 bases from J; bases unmatched to any gene: 8. The CDR3 reads CASSLMISGTGANVLTF. The CDR3 bases are TGTGCCAGCAGCTTAATGATCAGCGGGACCGGGGCCAACGTCCTGACTTTC. The entire variable domain, with the rest obtained from reference TRBV7-6 and TRBJ2-6, is as follows: GAGVSQSPRYKVTKRGQDVALRCDPISGHVSLYWYRQALGQGPEFLTYFNYEAQQDKSGLPNDRFSAERPEGSISTLTIQRTEQRDSAMYRCASSLMISGTGANVLTFGAGSRLTVL.

This clonotype turned up a few times. V is TRBV6-5 and J is TRBJ1-1; D is ambiguous. CDR1 and CDR2 (germline): MNHEY, SVGAGI. The CDR3 consists of 12 residues. V lost 10 bases, J lost 1 base, and 10 bases lay in between. The CDR3 sequence: CATSFRNTEAFF. The CDR3 nucleotides are TGTGCCACCTCCTTCCGGAACACTGAAGCTTTCTTT.